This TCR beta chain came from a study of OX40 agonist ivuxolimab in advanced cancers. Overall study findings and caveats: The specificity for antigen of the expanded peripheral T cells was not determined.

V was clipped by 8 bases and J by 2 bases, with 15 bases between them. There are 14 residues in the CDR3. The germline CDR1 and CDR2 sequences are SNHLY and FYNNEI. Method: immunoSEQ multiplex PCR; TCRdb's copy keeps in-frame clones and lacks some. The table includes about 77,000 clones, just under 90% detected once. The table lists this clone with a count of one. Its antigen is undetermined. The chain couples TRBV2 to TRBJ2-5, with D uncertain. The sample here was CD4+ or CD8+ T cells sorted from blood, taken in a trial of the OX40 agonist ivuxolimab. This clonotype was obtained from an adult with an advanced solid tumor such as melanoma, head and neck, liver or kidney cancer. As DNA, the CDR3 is TGTGCCAGCGGGGTCATTCCCGGGCAAGAGACCCAGTACTTC. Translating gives CASGVIPGQETQYF.